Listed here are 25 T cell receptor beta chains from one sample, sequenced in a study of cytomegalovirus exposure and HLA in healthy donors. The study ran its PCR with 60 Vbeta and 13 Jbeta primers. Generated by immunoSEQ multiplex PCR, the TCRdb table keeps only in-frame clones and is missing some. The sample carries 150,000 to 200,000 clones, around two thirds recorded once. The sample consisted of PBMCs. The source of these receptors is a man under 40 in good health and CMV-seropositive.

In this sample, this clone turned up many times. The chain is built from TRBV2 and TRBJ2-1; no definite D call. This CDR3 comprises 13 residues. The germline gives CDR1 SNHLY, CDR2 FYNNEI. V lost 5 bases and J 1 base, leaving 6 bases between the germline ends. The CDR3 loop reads CASSPGSYNEQFF. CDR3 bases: TGTGCCAGCAGTCCGGGTTCCTACAATGAGCAGTTCTTC.

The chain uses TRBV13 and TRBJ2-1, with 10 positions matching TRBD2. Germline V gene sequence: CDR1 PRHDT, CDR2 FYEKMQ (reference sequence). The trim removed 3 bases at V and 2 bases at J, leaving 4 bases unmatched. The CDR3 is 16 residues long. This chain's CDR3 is CASSFRAGGAYNEQFF. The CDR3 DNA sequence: TGTGCCAGCAGCTTCCGAGCGGGAGGGGCCTACAATGAGCAGTTCTTC.

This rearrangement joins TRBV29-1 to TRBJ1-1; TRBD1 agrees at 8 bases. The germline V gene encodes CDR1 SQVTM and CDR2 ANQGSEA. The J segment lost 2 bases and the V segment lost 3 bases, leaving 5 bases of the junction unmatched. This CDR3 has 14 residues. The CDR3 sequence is CSVDVTGGNTEAFF. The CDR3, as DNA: TGCAGCGTTGATGTAACAGGGGGTAACACTGAAGCTTTCTTT.

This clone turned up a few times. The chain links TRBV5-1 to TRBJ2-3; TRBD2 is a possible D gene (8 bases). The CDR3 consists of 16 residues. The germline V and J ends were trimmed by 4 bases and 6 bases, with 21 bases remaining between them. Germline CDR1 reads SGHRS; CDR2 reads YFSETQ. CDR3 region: CASSRGGGQDFDTQYF. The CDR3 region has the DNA TGCGCCAGCAGCCGGGGGGGAGGACAGGATTTTGATACGCAGTATTTT.

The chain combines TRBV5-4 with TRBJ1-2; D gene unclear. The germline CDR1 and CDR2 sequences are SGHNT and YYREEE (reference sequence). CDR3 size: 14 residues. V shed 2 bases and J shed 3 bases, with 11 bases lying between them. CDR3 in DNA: TGTGCCAGCAGCTTTGGTAGCTGGGACTATGGCTACACCTTC. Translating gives CASSFGSWDYGYTF.

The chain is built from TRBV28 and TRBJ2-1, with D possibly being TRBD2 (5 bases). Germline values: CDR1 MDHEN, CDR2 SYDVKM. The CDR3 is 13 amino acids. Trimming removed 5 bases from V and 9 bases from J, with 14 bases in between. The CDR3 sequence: CASSPLSDAEQFF. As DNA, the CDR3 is TGTGCCAGCAGTCCACTTAGCGACGCTGAGCAGTTCTTC.

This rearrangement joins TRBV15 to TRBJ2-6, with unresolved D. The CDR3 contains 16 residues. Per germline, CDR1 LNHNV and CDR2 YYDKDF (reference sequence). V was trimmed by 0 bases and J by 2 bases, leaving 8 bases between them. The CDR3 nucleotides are TGTGCCACCAGCAGAGAGGTCTGGCCTGGGGCCAACGTCCTGACTTTC. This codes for CATSREVWPGANVLTF.

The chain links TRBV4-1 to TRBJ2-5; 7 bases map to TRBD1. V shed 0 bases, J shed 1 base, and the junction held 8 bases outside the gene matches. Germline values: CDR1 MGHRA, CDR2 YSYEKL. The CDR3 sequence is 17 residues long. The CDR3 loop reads CASSQEALDRAQETQYF. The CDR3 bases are TGCGCCAGCAGCCAAGAGGCCTTAGACAGGGCCCAAGAGACCCAGTACTTC.

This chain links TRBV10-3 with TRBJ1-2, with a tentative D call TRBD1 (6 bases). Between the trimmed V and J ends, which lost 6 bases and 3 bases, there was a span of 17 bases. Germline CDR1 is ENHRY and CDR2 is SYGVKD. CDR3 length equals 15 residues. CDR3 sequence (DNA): TGTGCCATCAGGGGCTACAGGGAAAGTGACTATGGCTACACCTTC. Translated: CAIRGYRESDYGYTF.

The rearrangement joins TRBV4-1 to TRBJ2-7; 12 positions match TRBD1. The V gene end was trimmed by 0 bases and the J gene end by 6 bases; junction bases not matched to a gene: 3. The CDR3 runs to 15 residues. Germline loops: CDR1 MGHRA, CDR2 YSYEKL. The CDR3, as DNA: TGCGCCAGCAGCCAAGACGGGACAGGGGGCCTCGAGCAGTACTTC. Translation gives CASSQDGTGGLEQYF.

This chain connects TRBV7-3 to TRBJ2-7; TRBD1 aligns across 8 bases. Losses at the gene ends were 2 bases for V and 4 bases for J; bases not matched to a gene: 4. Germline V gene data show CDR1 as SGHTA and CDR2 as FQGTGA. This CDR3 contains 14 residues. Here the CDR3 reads CASSLLGQEYEQYF. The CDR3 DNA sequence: TGTGCCAGCAGCTTACTGGGACAGGAGTACGAGCAGTACTTC.

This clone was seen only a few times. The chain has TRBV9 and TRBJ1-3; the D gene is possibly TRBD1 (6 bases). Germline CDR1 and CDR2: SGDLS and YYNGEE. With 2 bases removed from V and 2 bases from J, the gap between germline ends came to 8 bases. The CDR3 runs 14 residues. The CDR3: CASSVQGPGNTIYF. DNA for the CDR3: TGTGCCAGCAGCGTTCAGGGGCCTGGAAACACCATATATTTT.

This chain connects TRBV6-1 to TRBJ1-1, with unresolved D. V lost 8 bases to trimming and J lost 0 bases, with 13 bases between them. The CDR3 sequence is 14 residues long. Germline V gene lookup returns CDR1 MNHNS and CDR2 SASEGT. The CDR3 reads CASSRDPLNTEAFF. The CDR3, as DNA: TGTGCCAGCTCGAGAGATCCTCTGAACACTGAAGCTTTCTTT.

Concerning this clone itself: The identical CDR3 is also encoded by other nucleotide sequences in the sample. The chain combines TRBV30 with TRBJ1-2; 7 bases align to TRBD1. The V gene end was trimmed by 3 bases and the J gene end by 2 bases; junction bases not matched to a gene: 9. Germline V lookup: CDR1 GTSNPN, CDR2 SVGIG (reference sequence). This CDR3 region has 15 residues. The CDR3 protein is CAWRPPGQRNYGYTF. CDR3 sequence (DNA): TGTGCCTGGAGGCCACCGGGACAGAGAAACTATGGCTACACCTTC.

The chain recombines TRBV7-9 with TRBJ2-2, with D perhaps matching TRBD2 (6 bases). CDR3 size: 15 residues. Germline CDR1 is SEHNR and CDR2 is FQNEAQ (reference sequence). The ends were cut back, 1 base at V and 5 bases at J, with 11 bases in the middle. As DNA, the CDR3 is TGTGCCAGCAGCTTAGGAATGGGAGGTACCGGGGAGCTGTTTTTT. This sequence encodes CASSLGMGGTGELFF.

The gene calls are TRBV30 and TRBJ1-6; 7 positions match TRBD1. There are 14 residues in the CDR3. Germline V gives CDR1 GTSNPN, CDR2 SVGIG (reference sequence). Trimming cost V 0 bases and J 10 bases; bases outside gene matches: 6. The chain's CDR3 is CAWSVTGSISPLHF. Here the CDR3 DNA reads TGTGCCTGGAGTGTGACAGGGTCTATCTCACCCCTCCACTTT.

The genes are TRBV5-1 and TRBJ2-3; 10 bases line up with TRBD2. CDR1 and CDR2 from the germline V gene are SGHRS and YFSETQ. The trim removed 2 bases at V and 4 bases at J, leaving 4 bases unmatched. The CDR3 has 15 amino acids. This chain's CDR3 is CASSLGLADADTQYF. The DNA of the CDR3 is TGCGCCAGCAGCTTAGGACTAGCGGATGCAGATACGCAGTATTTT.

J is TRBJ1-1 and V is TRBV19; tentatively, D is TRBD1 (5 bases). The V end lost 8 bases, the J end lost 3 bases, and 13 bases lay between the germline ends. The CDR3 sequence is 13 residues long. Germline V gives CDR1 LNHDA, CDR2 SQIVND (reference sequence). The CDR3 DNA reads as TGTGCCAGTTCTGACAGTAGGTACACTGAAGCTTTCTTT. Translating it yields CASSDSRYTEAFF.

The CDR3 loop reads CASSQVSGLGAGELFF. CDR3 bases: TGTGCCAGCAGCCAAGTGTCAGGGCTGGGTGCCGGGGAGCTGTTTTTT. V and J are TRBV14 and TRBJ2-2; maybe TRBD1 (5 bases). With 1 base removed from V and 6 bases from J, the gap between germline ends came to 15 bases. This CDR3 comprises 16 residues. The germline V gene encodes CDR1 SGHDN and CDR2 FVKESK.

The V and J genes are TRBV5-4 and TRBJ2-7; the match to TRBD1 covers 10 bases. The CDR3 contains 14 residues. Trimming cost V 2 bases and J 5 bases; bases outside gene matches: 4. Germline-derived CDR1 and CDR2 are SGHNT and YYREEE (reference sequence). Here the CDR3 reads CASSFVGTGDEQYF. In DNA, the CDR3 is TGTGCCAGCAGCTTCGTCGGGACAGGGGACGAGCAGTACTTC.

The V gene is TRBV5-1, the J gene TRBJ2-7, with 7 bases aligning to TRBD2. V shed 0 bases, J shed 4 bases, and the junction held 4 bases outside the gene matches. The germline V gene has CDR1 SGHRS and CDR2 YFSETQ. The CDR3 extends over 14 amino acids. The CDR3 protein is CASSLGRERYEQYF. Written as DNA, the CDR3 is TGCGCCAGCAGCTTGGGGCGGGAGAGGTACGAGCAGTACTTC.

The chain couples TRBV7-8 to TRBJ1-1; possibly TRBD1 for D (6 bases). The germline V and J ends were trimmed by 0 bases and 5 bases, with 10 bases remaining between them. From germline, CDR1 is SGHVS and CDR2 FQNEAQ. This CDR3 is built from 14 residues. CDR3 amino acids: CASSLASGVTEAFF. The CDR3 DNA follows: TGTGCCAGCAGCTTAGCCTCAGGGGTGACTGAAGCTTTCTTT.

The DNA of the CDR3 is TGTGCCAGCAGTTCCCGACAGGGACCTAACTATGGCTACACCTTC. Its translation is CASSSRQGPNYGYTF. The chain has TRBV27 and TRBJ1-2; 7 nucleotides line up with TRBD1. CDR1 is MNHEY and CDR2 is SMNVEV in the germline V gene (reference sequence). The CDR3 loop spans 15 amino acids. Unmatched junction bases numbered 5, after V lost 4 bases and J lost 0 bases.

The CDR3 is CASSQVGLVMNEQFF. CDR3 sequence (DNA): TGTGCCAGCAGCCAAGTGGGACTAGTCATGAATGAGCAGTTCTTC. This chain joins TRBV14 and TRBJ2-1; 8 bases line up with TRBD2. CDR1 is SGHDN, CDR2 FVKESK, per germline. The length of the CDR3 is 15 residues. V was pared by 1 base and J by 7 bases, with 6 bases of the junction left unmatched.

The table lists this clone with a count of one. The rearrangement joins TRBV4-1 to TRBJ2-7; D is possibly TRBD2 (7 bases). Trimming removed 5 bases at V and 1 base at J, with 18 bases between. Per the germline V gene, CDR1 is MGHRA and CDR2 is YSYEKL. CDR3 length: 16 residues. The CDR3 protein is CASSDGRGGRSYEQYF. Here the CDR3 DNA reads TGCGCCAGCAGCGATGGCAGGGGCGGGAGATCCTACGAGCAGTACTTC.